Sequencing of this T cell receptor (beta chain) was carried out in a study of post-analysis software for immune sequencing data. Study context: Clinical courses comprised relapsing-remitting, secondary progressive and progressive-relapsing multiple sclerosis.

Trimming cost V 1 base and J 8 bases, with 11 bases left between them. CDR1 is SGHRS, CDR2 YFSETQ, per germline. The CDR3 is made up of 13 amino acids. Study-wide findings and caveats: Controls significantly exceeded multiple sclerosis patients in normalized Chao1 diversity. Roughly 5 TRBV segments (TRBV5-6, TRBV5-1 and TRBV20-1 among them) occurred more frequently in patients than in controls. Under F measure analysis, samples from one preparation batch co-clustered strongly.

Unique molecular identifiers featured in each of the TCR beta cDNA libraries. Roughly 500,000 cDNA molecules were obtained from around 0.96 to 9.9 million T cells. TCRdb analysed the PCR reads with MiXCR anew, one entry per CDR3 protein. The sample carries 740,000 or so distinct CDR3 sequences, roughly 50% recorded once. Notes on this clonotype: Its antigen is not known.

Sequencing input: blood. The receptor comes from a girl between 5 and 17 years old with multiple sclerosis. The chain couples TRBV5-1 to TRBJ2-3; D is unresolved. The CDR3 spells CASSLSRGGTQYF. CDR3 DNA sequence: TGCGCCAGCAGCTTGAGTAGAGGTGGTACGCAGTATTTT.